Listed below are T cell receptor beta chains from one sample, sequenced in a study of CD8+CD57+ T cells in acquired aplastic anemia. MiXCR, applied by TCRdb to the reads, yields one record per CDR3 protein. The data hold around 190,000 distinct CDR3 sequences, with 50% to 55% observed a single time. The sample consisted of sorted CD4+, CD8+, or CD8+CD57+ T cells (not recorded which) from PBMCs. The receptors derive from a human donor in good health, serving as a control. Both conserved end residues are part of each CDR3. The D gene is left open where the match is weak. The size of a clone is reported for some rows only, either as once, few or many, or as a class for expanded clones.

>15|.|TRBV10-3|TRBJ1-4|.
CAISVGGAATEKLFF
TGTGCCATCAGCGTGGGGGGGGCCGCTACTGAAAAACTGTTTTTT
>21|.|TRBV15|TRBJ1-1|.
CATSRGQGGEAFFGQGGEAFF
.
>15|once|TRBV11-3|TRBJ2-3|TRBD2
CASSPTGLAGDTQYF
TGTGCCAGCAGCCCTACAGGACTAGCGGGAGATACGCAGTATTTT
>13|many|TRBV15|TRBJ2-3|.
CATSRAPVDTQYF
TGTGCCACCAGCAGAGCCCCTGTAGATACGCAGTATTTT
>18|.|TRBV7-2|TRBJ1-5|.
CASSIGGRQQRGNQPQHF
TGTGCCAGCAGCATTGGGGGCAGACAACAACGGGGCAATCAGCCCCAGCATTTT
>18|many|TRBV11-2|TRBJ1-6|TRBD1
CASSGGGQANARNSPLHF
TGTGCCAGCAGCGGCGGGGGACAGGCTAATGCACGGAATTCACCCCTCCACTTT
>15|many|TRBV7-2|TRBJ2-1|.
CASSLGSPQPNEQFF
TGTGCCAGCAGCTTAGGATCCCCCCAGCCCAATGAGCAGTTCTTC
>13|.|TRBV27|TRBJ2-7|.
CASSLSYNGGTHF
TGTGCCAGCAGTTTATCGTATAACGGAGGGACGCACTTC
>17|.|TRBV28|TRBJ1-5|.
CASSFTSGGRSNQPQHF
TGTGCCAGCAGTTTTACTTCCGGGGGGCGTAGCAATCAGCCCCAGCATTTT
>15|.|TRBV29-1|TRBJ1-1|TRBD1
CSVGQTGRVNTEAFF
TGCAGCGTGGGACAGACGGGCAGGGTGAACACTGAAGCTTTCTTT
>13|.|TRBV12-3/TRBV12-4|TRBJ1-1|.
CASSRGLNTEAFF
TGTGCCAGCAGCCGAGGGTTGAACACTGAAGCTTTCTTT
>14|.|TRBV10-1|TRBJ1-2|TRBD1
CASSGTGLLYGYTF
TGCGCCAGCAGTGGGACAGGGCTTCTCTATGGCTACACCTTC
>17|.|TRBV10-3|TRBJ2-3|TRBD2
CAIAGTSLGYGTDTQYF
TGTGCCATCGCCGGGACTAGCCTCGGATACGGCACAGATACGCAGTATTTT
>15|.|TRBV7-9|TRBJ2-7|TRBD1
CASSQARDRHYEQYF
TGTGCCAGCAGCCAAGCCCGGGACAGGCATTACGAGCAGTACTTC
>15|.|TRBV6-2/TRBV6-3|TRBJ2-7|.
CASRGGGTLSYEQYF
TGTGCCAGCAGGGGAGGGGGGACTCTTTCCTACGAGCAGTACTTC
>16|many|TRBV12-5|TRBJ1-1|.
CASGLTRSGVNTEAFF
TGTGCTAGTGGTTTGACCCGATCAGGGGTGAACACTGAAGCTTTCTTT
>15|.|TRBV2|TRBJ2-5|TRBD1
CASSPNTGTGETQYF
TGTGCCAGCAGCCCTAACACCGGGACAGGAGAGACCCAGTACTTC
>15|.|TRBV3-1|TRBJ2-4|TRBD2
CASARVAGAKNIQYF
TGTGCCAGCGCGAGAGTAGCGGGGGCGAAAAACATTCAGTACTTC
>14|.|TRBV9|TRBJ2-7|.
CASSVGTQSYEQYF
TGTGCCAGCAGCGTCGGGACACAATCCTACGAGCAGTACTTC
>11|.|TRBV10-3|TRBJ2-5|.
CASSYGRAQYF
TGTGCCAGCAGTTATGGGCGGGCCCAGTACTTC
>12|.|TRBV30|TRBJ1-4|.
CAWSTSNEKLFF
TGTGCCTGGAGTACGTCTAATGAAAAACTGTTTTTT
>13|few|TRBV10-3|TRBJ1-2|.
CAISESLYYGYTF
TGTGCCATCAGTGAGTCCCTATACTATGGCTACACCTTC
>16|.|TRBV2|TRBJ2-7|TRBD1
CASISLGQGYSYEQYF
TGTGCCAGCATATCCCTGGGACAGGGTTACTCCTACGAGCAGTACTTC
>14|.|TRBV7-9|TRBJ2-7|TRBD1
CASSYTGGGYEQYF
TGTGCCAGCAGCTACACAGGGGGCGGTTACGAGCAGTACTTC
>14|.|TRBV7-2|TRBJ1-6|TRBD1
CASSRTGANSPLHF
TGTGCCAGCAGCCGGACAGGCGCGAATTCACCCCTCCACTTT
>14|many|TRBV15|TRBJ2-3|.
CATSRDRATDTQYF
TGTGCCACCAGCAGAGATCGGGCCACAGATACGCAGTATTTT
>12|few|TRBV19|TRBJ2-2|.
CASTPDSGELLF
TGTGCCAGTACCCCGGATTCCGGGGAGCTGCTTTTT
>14|.|TRBV2|TRBJ2-1|.
CASGDTNSYNEQFF
TGTGCCAGCGGCGACACAAATTCCTACAATGAGCAGTTCTTC
>15|.|TRBV25-1|TRBJ1-6|.
CASSEPTGGASPLHF
TGTGCCAGCAGTGAACCGACGGGGGGAGCGTCACCCCTCCACTTT
>14|.|TRBV10-2|TRBJ2-2|.
CASSESANTGELFF
TGCGCCAGCAGTGAAAGCGCAAACACCGGGGAGCTGTTTTTT
>15|many|TRBV7-8|TRBJ1-2|.
CASSLAVEGYYGYTF
TGTGCCAGCAGCTTAGCTGTTGAGGGATACTATGGCTACACCTTC
>17|many|TRBV7-2|TRBJ2-1|TRBD1
CASSSRTGYSSYNEQFF
TGTGCCAGCAGCTCTCGGACAGGGTACTCCTCCTACAATGAGCAGTTCTTC
>15|many|TRBV12-3/TRBV12-4|TRBJ2-5|TRBD2
CASSLGAGGQETQYF
TGTGCCAGCAGTTTAGGTGCGGGGGGCCAAGAGACCCAGTACTTC
>16|once|TRBV29-1|TRBJ2-5|TRBD1
CSVDQDRGRRSETQYF
TGCAGCGTTGATCAGGACAGGGGGCGTAGGTCGGAGACCCAGTACTTC
>14|many|TRBV19|TRBJ2-5|TRBD1
CASSLQGYQETQYF
TGTGCCAGTAGCCTACAGGGGTACCAAGAGACCCAGTACTTC
>15|many|TRBV5-6|TRBJ2-3|TRBD1
CASSLDTGDSDTQYF
TGTGCCAGCAGCTTGGATACAGGGGATTCCGATACGCAGTATTTT
>14|many|TRBV4-2|TRBJ1-2|.
CASSQVQQGNGYTF
TGTGCCAGCAGCCAAGTTCAACAGGGAAATGGCTACACCTTC
>16|.|TRBV3-1|TRBJ1-6|.
CASSQDFRGRNSPLHF
TGTGCCAGCAGCCAAGATTTCCGCGGGCGGAATTCACCCCTCCACTTT